The T cell receptor beta chain described here comes from a study of T cell responses to AZD1222 COVID-19 vaccine. Germline lookup yields CDR1 SGHTA and CDR2 FQGTGA. V dropped 2 bases and J dropped 6 bases, with 14 bases sitting between them. The CDR3 has 15 residues. Study findings and constraints: Possibly, clonal diversity was underestimated; donors were largely white British and included more females.

Assay: immunoSEQ multiplex PCR; the TCRdb copy retains only in-frame clones and omits some. The sample carries 150,000 to 200,000 clones, about 86% recorded once. Notes on this clone: Its antigen remains unidentified.

This sequence joins TRBV7-3 and TRBJ2-1; weak D call: TRBD1 (5 bases). The specimen comprised peripheral blood, sampled on day 0 of AZD1222 vaccination. This receptor was taken from an adult in good health. CDR3 loop: CASSLGSGSGNEQFF. The CDR3 nucleotides are TGTGCCAGCAGCTTAGGGTCAGGGTCGGGCAATGAGCAGTTCTTC.